The 30 T cell receptor beta chains given below trace back to one sample, sequenced in a study of T cell responses to AZD1222 COVID-19 vaccine. Sequencing was performed with immunoSEQ multiplex PCR; in TCRdb, only in-frame clones are kept and a portion is missing. The table lists some 120,000 clones, approximately 88% of them singletons, with approximately 1.5% in the top ten. Sequenced material: peripheral blood, taken on day 0 of AZD1222 vaccination. The receptors were gathered from an adult in good health.

This rearrangement joins TRBV7-2 to TRBJ2-6; D not certain. The V end was cut by 6 bases, the J end by 0 bases, with 9 bases between. This CDR3 contains 15 residues. Germline V gene lookup returns CDR1 SGHTA and CDR2 FQGNSA. The CDR3 sequence: CASRQWVSGANVLTF. The DNA of the CDR3 is TGTGCCAGCAGGCAATGGGTCTCTGGGGCCAACGTCCTGACTTTC.

The V and J genes are TRBV11-1 and TRBJ2-7; perhaps TRBD1 as D (5 bases). Germline CDR1 is SGHAT and CDR2 is FQDESV (reference sequence). V was pared by 2 bases and J by 3 bases, with 14 bases between. The CDR3 sequence is 15 residues long. CDR3: CASSLQGRSYYEQYF. The DNA of the CDR3 is TGTGCCAGCAGCTTACAGGGTAGGAGCTACTACGAGCAGTACTTC.

The rearrangement joins TRBV5-4 to TRBJ2-1; D is ambiguous. V lost 4 bases, J lost 3 bases, and 5 bases lay in between. Germline V gene data show CDR1 as SGHNT and CDR2 as YYREEE (reference sequence). The CDR3 covers 12 residues. CDR3 region: CASSVDYNEQFF. The CDR3 nucleotides read TGTGCCAGCAGCGTGGACTACAATGAGCAGTTCTTC.

The chain recombines TRBV6-5 with TRBJ1-5; 7 nucleotides match TRBD1. J was trimmed by 4 bases and V by 4 bases; bases with no gene match: 1. The CDR3 has 13 amino acids. Germline lookup yields CDR1 MNHEY and CDR2 SVGAGI. CDR3 DNA sequence: TGTGCCAGCAGTTTGGACAGGAATCAGCCCCAGCATTTT. This gives the protein CASSLDRNQPQHF.

The rearrangement joins TRBV2 to TRBJ2-5, with TRBD2 identical over 10 bases. V was clipped by 5 bases and J by 5 bases; unmatched bases: 11. The germline CDR1 and CDR2 sequences are SNHLY and FYNNEI. The length of the CDR3 is 16 residues. The CDR3 DNA follows: TGTGCCAGCAGTTTTCTAGCGGGAGACCCGGAGGAGACCCAGTACTTC. Its protein product is CASSFLAGDPEETQYF.

The chain couples TRBV6-4 to TRBJ1-5; 8 bases match TRBD1. V dropped 0 bases and J dropped 4; count of bases not matched to a gene: 5. CDR3 size: 16 residues. In germline, CDR1 is MRHNA, CDR2 SNTAGT. Here the CDR3 reads CASSDSGTGPNQPQHF. In nucleotides, the CDR3 is TGTGCCAGCAGTGACTCGGGGACAGGTCCAAATCAGCCCCAGCATTTT.

The rearrangement links TRBV18 to TRBJ2-7; 11 bases are shared with TRBD2. Germline CDR1 and CDR2: KGHSH and LQKENI. The ends lost 0 bases at V and 5 bases at J; junction bases unmatched: 3. The CDR3 loop spans 15 amino acids. CDR3 protein: CASSPPGLADNEQYF. The CDR3 DNA reads as TGTGCCAGCTCACCACCGGGACTAGCGGATAACGAGCAGTACTTC.

The rearrangement joins TRBV19 to TRBJ2-5; TRBD1 is a possible D gene (7 bases). Trimming pared 3 bases from V and 5 bases from J, leaving 16 bases between. Germline V gives CDR1 LNHDA, CDR2 SQIVND (reference sequence). The CDR3 consists of 15 residues. In DNA form, the CDR3 reads TGTGCCAGTAGTATTGGAGACAGGGAGGCCGAGACCCAGTACTTC. Protein product: CASSIGDREAETQYF.

This clone was seen a single time. V is TRBV24-1 and J is TRBJ1-1, with D unclear. Germline V lookup: CDR1 KGHDR, CDR2 SFDVKD. This CDR3 contains 14 residues. V was shortened by 1 base and J by 1 base, with 6 bases between the two germline ends. This CDR3 reads CATSDLRTNTEAFF. The CDR3, as DNA: TGTGCCACCAGTGATTTAAGGACGAACACTGAAGCTTTCTTT.

CDR3 in DNA: TGTGCCGTTGGGAGGACACTAAACACCGGGGAGCTGTTTTTT. Protein: CAVGRTLNTGELFF. V and J are TRBV5-4 and TRBJ2-2; maybe TRBD2 (6 bases). CDR3 length equals 14 residues. The germline V and J ends were trimmed by 10 bases and 2 bases, with 15 bases remaining between them. The V gene's germline CDR1 is SGHNT and CDR2 YYREEE (reference sequence).

The chain recombines TRBV3-1 (or the pseudogene TRBV3-2) with TRBJ2-1; TRBD2 matches 10 bases. The junction had 7 bases not matched to a gene; V was cut back by 3 bases and J by 2 bases. The CDR3 sequence is 17 residues long. Germline CDR1 and CDR2: LGHDT and YNNKEL (reference sequence). The CDR3 reads CASSQNPTSGTYNEQFF. CDR3 bases: TGTGCCAGCAGCCAGAACCCCACTAGCGGGACCTACAATGAGCAGTTCTTC.

CDR3 coding DNA: TGTGCCAGCAGTAGGGCAGGGTTAGGCTCCTACAATGAGCAGTTCTTC. It yields the protein CASSRAGLGSYNEQFF. The gene calls are TRBV5-4 and TRBJ2-1; perhaps TRBD1 as D (5 bases). Trimming took off 5 bases at V and 0 bases at J, with 15 bases between the two ends. CDR3 length: 16 amino acids. Germline CDR1 is SGHNT and CDR2 is YYREEE (reference sequence).

This sequence joins TRBV5-4 and TRBJ2-3; D is undetermined. This CDR3 region has 13 residues. V shed 0 bases and J shed 2 bases, with 4 bases lying between them. Per germline, CDR1 SGHNT and CDR2 YYREEE (reference sequence). CDR3 bases: TGTGCCAGCAGCTTGGTCGACACAGATACGCAGTATTTT. Amino acids: CASSLVDTDTQYF.

This clone was found once. The genes are TRBV28 and TRBJ2-7; D possibly corresponds to TRBD2 (7 bases). Germline CDR1 reads MDHEN; CDR2 reads SYDVKM. The CDR3 loop spans 14 amino acids. V dropped 6 bases and J dropped 2 bases, with 14 bases sitting between them. In DNA form, the CDR3 reads TGTGCCAGCAGGGGGGGGCCCGCAACCTACGAGCAGTACTTC. Protein product: CASRGGPATYEQYF.

CDR3 coding DNA: TGCGCCAGCAGCTGGGGACGGGGACTCGGAAACACCATATATTTT. Residues: CASSWGRGLGNTIYF. This chain connects TRBV5-1 to TRBJ1-3; TRBD1 might be the D (5 bases). From germline, CDR1 is SGHRS and CDR2 YFSETQ. The CDR3 has 15 residues. V lost 3 bases to trimming and J lost 4 bases, with 14 bases between them.

The chain combines TRBV6-5 with TRBJ1-1; 7 bases align to TRBD1. Losses at the gene ends were 0 bases for V and 5 bases for J; bases not matched to a gene: 6. From germline, CDR1 is MNHEY and CDR2 SVGAGI. The CDR3 is 15 amino acids. CDR3 DNA sequence: TGTGCCAGCAGTTACTCGCCAGGGGGAAGTACTGAAGCTTTCTTT. Protein product: CASSYSPGGSTEAFF.

V and J are TRBV5-1 and TRBJ2-2; TRBD2 agrees at 8 bases. J was trimmed by 5 bases and V by 1 base; bases with no gene match: 13. Germline assignment: CDR1 SGHRS and CDR2 YFSETQ. The CDR3 totals 18 residues. The CDR3 DNA follows: TGCGCCAGCAGCTTGTCGAAACTTGGCGGGAGGAGAACCGGGGAGCTGTTTTTT. This codes for CASSLSKLGGRRTGELFF.

This chain links TRBV11-2 with TRBJ2-7; 7 bases map to TRBD2. The length of the CDR3 is 16 residues. Germline CDR1 is SGHAT and CDR2 is FQNNGV. V was pared by 3 bases and J by 0 bases, with 8 bases of the junction left unmatched. The CDR3, as DNA: TGTGCCAGCAGCTTCCTACGGGGCGGGAGCTCCTACGAGCAGTACTTC. It is translated as CASSFLRGGSSYEQYF. Combining the CDR3 with reference TRBV11-2 and TRBJ2-7 gives the whole variable domain EAGVAQSPRYKIIEKRQSVAFWCNPISGHATLYWYQQILGQGPKLLIQFQNNGVVDDSQLPKDRFSAERLKGVDSTLKIQPAKLEDSAVYLCASSFLRGGSSYEQYFGPGTRLTVT.

The gene calls are TRBV5-8 and TRBJ2-7; 10 bases line up with TRBD2. CDR3 length: 15 amino acids. Per the germline V gene, CDR1 is SGHTS and CDR2 is YDEGEE. The ends lost 3 bases at V and 5 bases at J; junction bases unmatched: 8. The CDR3 region is CASSSLTSGYDEQYF. DNA of the CDR3: TGTGCCAGCAGCTCCCTGACTAGCGGGTACGACGAGCAGTACTTC. Looking up the rest from reference TRBV5-8 and TRBJ2-7 gives the full variable domain: EAGVTQSPTHLIKTRGQQATLRCSPISGHTSVYWYQQALGLGLQFLLWYDEGEERNRGNFPPRFSGRQFPNYSSELNVNALELEDSALYLCASSSLTSGYDEQYFGPGTRLTVT.

This clone was picked up a small number of times. This chain uses TRBV28 with TRBJ1-1; D unresolved. The CDR3 contains 12 residues. The V end was cut by 8 bases, the J end by 1 base, with 8 bases between. Germline CDR1 and CDR2: MDHEN and SYDVKM. Written as DNA, the CDR3 is TGTGCCAGCGGAACGGGGAACACTGAAGCTTTCTTT. It encodes CASGTGNTEAFF.

This chain links TRBV6-5 with TRBJ1-2; D not certain. Germline values: CDR1 MNHEY, CDR2 SVGAGI. The CDR3 spans 11 residues. V shed 11 bases and J shed 5 bases, with 12 bases lying between them. CDR3 coding DNA: TGTGCCGGGTCACGGTCTTATGGCTACACCTTC. It is translated as CAGSRSYGYTF.

For the CDR3, the DNA is TGTGCCAGTAGTGTGGGGACAGCCTCTACTCGAAATGAAAAACTGTTTTTT. It encodes CASSVGTASTRNEKLFF. The chain joins TRBV19 to TRBJ1-4; TRBD1 matches at 7 bases. Germline CDR1 reads LNHDA; CDR2 reads SQIVND (reference sequence). V was clipped by 5 bases and J by 5 bases; unmatched bases: 14. The CDR3 runs 17 residues.

V and J are TRBV10-1 and TRBJ2-7, with TRBD1 matching 8 bases. Germline V gene data show CDR1 as WNHNN and CDR2 as SYGVQD (reference sequence). V was clipped by 3 bases and J by 0 bases; unmatched bases: 4. The CDR3 covers 15 residues. The CDR3 DNA is TGCGCCAGCAGTGACCAGGGGGCCCCCTCCTACGAGCAGTACTTC. Residues: CASSDQGAPSYEQYF.

The chain uses TRBV29-1 and TRBJ2-1; D call uncertain. CDR1 and CDR2 from the germline V gene are SQVTM and ANQGSEA. The CDR3 consists of 13 residues. The V and J ends lost 3 bases and 4 bases respectively, with 10 bases between them. Written as DNA, the CDR3 is TGCAGCGTTGATCCACTATCATACAATGAGCAGTTCTTC. Encoded protein: CSVDPLSYNEQFF.

This clone was detected once. The rearrangement uses TRBV5-6 and TRBJ1-2; TRBD1 is a possible D gene (6 bases). CDR1 SGHDT and CDR2 YYEEEE come from the germline V gene. The V and J ends lost 0 bases and 2 bases respectively, with 11 bases between them. CDR3 length: 15 amino acids. The CDR3 sequence: CASSLDGGLNYGYTF. The CDR3 nucleotides are TGTGCCAGCAGCTTGGACGGGGGCTTGAACTATGGCTACACCTTC.

This clone turned up a few times. The chain has TRBV7-3 and TRBJ2-7; D is perhaps TRBD2 (6 bases). This CDR3 contains 14 residues. Germline loops: CDR1 SGHTA, CDR2 FQGTGA. The ends were cut back, 0 bases at V and 6 bases at J, with 12 bases in the middle. The CDR3 region is CASSLTREQGEQYF. Here the CDR3 DNA reads TGTGCCAGCAGCTTAACTCGGGAGCAAGGCGAGCAGTACTTC. The whole variable domain, filled in from reference TRBV7-3 and TRBJ2-7, reads GAGVSQTPSNKVTEKGKYVELRCDPISGHTALYWYRQSLGQGPEFLIYFQGTGAADDSGLPNDRFFAVRPEGSVSTLKIQRTERGDSAVYLCASSLTREQGEQYFGPGTRLTVT.

The chain employs TRBV7-9 and TRBJ2-3, with D unclear. With 4 bases removed from V and 2 bases from J, the gap between germline ends came to 13 bases. Germline CDR1 SEHNR, CDR2 FQNEAQ (reference sequence). This CDR3 is built from 15 residues. The CDR3 loop is CASSSTSSNTDTQYF. CDR3 coding DNA: TGTGCCAGCAGCTCAACAAGTAGTAACACAGATACGCAGTATTTT. The full variable domain, with the rest looked up from reference TRBV7-9 and TRBJ2-3, is DTGVSQNPRHKITKRGQNVTFRCDPISEHNRLYWYRQTLGQGPEFLTYFQNEAQLEKSRLLSDRFSAERPKGSFSTLEIQRTEQGDSAMYLCASSSTSSNTDTQYFGPGTRLTVL.

This chain joins TRBV24-1 and TRBJ1-3; D call uncertain. CDR1 and CDR2 from the germline V gene are KGHDR and SFDVKD. The V gene lost 3 bases and the J gene lost 8 bases, with 10 bases spanning the gap. The CDR3 runs 13 residues. Written as DNA, the CDR3 is TGTGCCACCAGTGATACCCGGGGATACACCATATATTTT. Translating it yields CATSDTRGYTIYF.

The V gene is TRBV6-6, the J gene TRBJ2-1; D is unresolved. This CDR3 contains 12 residues. CDR1 is MNHNY and CDR2 is SVGAGI in the germline V gene (reference sequence). The ends were cut back, 8 bases at V and 1 base at J, with 6 bases in the middle. The CDR3 nucleotides read TGTGCCAGCCGTCCGTCCTACAATGAGCAGTTCTTC. Its protein product is CASRPSYNEQFF.

The chain carries TRBV4-3 and TRBJ2-1; 7 nucleotides align to TRBD2. The CDR3 spans 15 residues. J gave up 12 bases and V 0 bases, and 11 bases lay outside the gene matches. Germline assignment: CDR1 LGHNA and CDR2 YSLEER. The CDR3 sequence: CASSQDQGLWSVQFF. For the CDR3, the DNA is TGCGCCAGCAGCCAAGATCAGGGACTATGGAGTGTGCAGTTCTTC.